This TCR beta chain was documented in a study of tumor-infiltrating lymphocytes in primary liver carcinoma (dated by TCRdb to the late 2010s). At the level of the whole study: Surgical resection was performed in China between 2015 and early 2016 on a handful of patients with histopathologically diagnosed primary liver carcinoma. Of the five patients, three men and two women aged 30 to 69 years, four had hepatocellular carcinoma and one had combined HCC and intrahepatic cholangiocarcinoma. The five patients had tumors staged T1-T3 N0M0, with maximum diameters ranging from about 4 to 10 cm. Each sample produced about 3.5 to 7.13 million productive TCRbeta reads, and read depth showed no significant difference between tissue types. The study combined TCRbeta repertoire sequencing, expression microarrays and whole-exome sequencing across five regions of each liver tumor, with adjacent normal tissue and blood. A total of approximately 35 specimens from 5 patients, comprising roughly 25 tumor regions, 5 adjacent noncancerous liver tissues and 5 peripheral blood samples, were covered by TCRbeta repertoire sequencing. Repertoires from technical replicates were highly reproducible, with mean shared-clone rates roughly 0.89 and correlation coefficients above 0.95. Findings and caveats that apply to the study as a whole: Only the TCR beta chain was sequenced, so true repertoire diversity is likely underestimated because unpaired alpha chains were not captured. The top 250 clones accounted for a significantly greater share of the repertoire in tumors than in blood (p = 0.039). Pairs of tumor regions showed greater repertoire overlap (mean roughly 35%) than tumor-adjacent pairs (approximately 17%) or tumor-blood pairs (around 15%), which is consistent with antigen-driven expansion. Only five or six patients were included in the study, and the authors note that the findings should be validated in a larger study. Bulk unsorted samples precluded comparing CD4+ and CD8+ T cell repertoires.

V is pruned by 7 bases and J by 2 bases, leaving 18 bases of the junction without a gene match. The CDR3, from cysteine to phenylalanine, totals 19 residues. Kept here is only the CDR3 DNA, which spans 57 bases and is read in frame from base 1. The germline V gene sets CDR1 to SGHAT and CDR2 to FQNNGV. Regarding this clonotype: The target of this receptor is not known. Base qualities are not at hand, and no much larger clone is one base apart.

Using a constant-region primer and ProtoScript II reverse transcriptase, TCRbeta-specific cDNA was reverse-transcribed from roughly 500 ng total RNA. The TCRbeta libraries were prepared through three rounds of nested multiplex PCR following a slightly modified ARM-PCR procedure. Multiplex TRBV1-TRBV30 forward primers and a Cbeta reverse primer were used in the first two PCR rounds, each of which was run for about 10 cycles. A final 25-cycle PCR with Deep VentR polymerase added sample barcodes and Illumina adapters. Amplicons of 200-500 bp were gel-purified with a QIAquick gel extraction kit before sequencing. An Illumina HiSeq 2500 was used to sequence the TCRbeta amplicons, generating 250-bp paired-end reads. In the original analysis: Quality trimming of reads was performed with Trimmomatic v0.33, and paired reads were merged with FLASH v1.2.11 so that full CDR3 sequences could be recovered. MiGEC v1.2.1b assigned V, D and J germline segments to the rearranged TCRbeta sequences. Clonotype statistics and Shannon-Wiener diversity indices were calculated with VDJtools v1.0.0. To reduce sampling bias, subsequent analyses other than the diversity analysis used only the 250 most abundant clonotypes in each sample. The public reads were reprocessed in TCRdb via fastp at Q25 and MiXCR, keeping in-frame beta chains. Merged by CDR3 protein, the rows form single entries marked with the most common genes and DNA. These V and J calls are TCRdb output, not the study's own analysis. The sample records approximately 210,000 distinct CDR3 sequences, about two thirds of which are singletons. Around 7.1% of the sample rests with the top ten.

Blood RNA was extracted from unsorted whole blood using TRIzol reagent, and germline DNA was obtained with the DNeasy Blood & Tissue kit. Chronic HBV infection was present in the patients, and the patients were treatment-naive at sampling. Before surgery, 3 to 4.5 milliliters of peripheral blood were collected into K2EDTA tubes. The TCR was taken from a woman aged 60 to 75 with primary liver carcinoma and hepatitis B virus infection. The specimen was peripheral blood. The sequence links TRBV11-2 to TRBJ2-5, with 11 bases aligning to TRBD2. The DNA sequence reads TGTGCCAGCAAATTACGCCCCCCCGGGACTAGCGGAAAGCAAGAGACCCAGTACTTC. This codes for CASKLRPPGTSGKQETQYF.